One sample yielded the 14 T cell receptor beta chains listed below, sequenced in a study of cytomegalovirus exposure and HLA in healthy donors. The PCR had 60 Vbeta and 13 Jbeta primers. TCRdb's table, derived via immunoSEQ multiplex PCR, lists solely in-frame clones and lacks some. Of some 140,000 clones in the sample, around four fifths are singletons; the top ten hold about 7.5%. Sequenced sample: PBMCs. The receptors originated from a woman aged 45 to 65 in good health and CMV-seropositive.

This sequence joins TRBV7-2 and TRBJ1-1; 7 nucleotides match TRBD1. This CDR3 contains 15 residues. Germline V gene sequence: CDR1 SGHTA, CDR2 FQGNSA. The junction had 8 bases not matched to a gene; V was cut back by 5 bases and J by 2 bases. CDR3 DNA sequence: TGTGCCAGCAGCCGTAAGACAGGGATAAACACTGAAGCTTTCTTT. Protein product: CASSRKTGINTEAFF. The variable domain in full, with the rest retrieved from reference TRBV7-2 and TRBJ1-1, is GAGVSQSPSNKVTEKGKDVELRCDPISGHTALYWYRQSLGQGLEFLIYFQGNSAPDKSGLPSDRFSAERTGGSVSTLTIQRTQQEDSAVYLCASSRKTGINTEAFFGQGTRLTVV.

V usage is TRBV5-1 and J usage is TRBJ2-7, with D perhaps TRBD1 (5 bases). The CDR3 runs 14 residues. V lost 0 bases to trimming and J lost 4 bases, with 11 bases between them. Germline CDR1 and CDR2: SGHRS and YFSETQ. CDR3 nucleotides: TGCGCCAGCAGCTTGGGACAGCCGACGTACGAGCAGTACTTC. Translating it yields CASSLGQPTYEQYF.

This chain links TRBV9 with TRBJ2-2, with TRBD2 matching over 8 bases. The J segment lost 7 bases and the V segment lost 0 bases, leaving 8 bases of the junction unmatched. The CDR3 sequence is 16 residues long. Per germline, CDR1 SGDLS and CDR2 YYNGEE. CDR3 region: CASSVGPSGGIGELFF. The CDR3 DNA follows: TGTGCCAGCAGCGTAGGTCCGAGCGGGGGAATCGGGGAGCTGTTTTTT. Full variable domain (rest looked up from reference TRBV9 and TRBJ2-2): DSGVTQTPKHLITATGQRVTLRCSPRSGDLSVYWYQQSLDQGLQFLIQYYNGEERAKGNILERFSAQQFPDLHSELNLSSLELGDSALYFCASSVGPSGGIGELFFGEGSRLTVL.

V usage is TRBV27 and J usage is TRBJ1-2; 11 positions agree with TRBD1. The CDR3 loop spans 15 amino acids. Germline V gene lookup returns CDR1 MNHEY and CDR2 SMNVEV (reference sequence). The V and J ends lost 5 bases and 4 bases, in that order; junction bases with no gene match: 6. The chain's CDR3 is CASSTWTGGSYGYTF. The CDR3 DNA follows: TGTGCCAGCAGTACCTGGACAGGGGGCAGCTATGGCTACACCTTC.

This rearrangement joins TRBV11-2 to TRBJ2-1; 10 nucleotides agree with TRBD2. This CDR3 has 16 residues. Germline V gene sequence: CDR1 SGHAT, CDR2 FQNNGV. The V segment lost 4 bases and the J segment 6 bases; nucleotides outside the gene matches: 9. CDR3 protein: CASSSPASGRPNEQFF. CDR3 bases: TGTGCCAGCAGCTCCCCCGCTAGCGGGAGACCCAATGAGCAGTTCTTC.

The V and J genes are TRBV29-1 and TRBJ2-5, with D tentatively TRBD2 (5 bases). The CDR3 length is 12 residues. The V end lost 0 bases, the J end lost 11 bases, and 13 bases lay between the germline ends. Germline CDR1 SQVTM, CDR2 ANQGSEA. CDR3 nucleotide sequence: TGCAGCGTTGAAGATCGGGATAGTTGGCAGTACTTC. Translation: CSVEDRDSWQYF.

The chain links TRBV27 to TRBJ2-7, with 10 bases aligning to TRBD1. The CDR3 spans 15 residues. Germline assignment: CDR1 MNHEY and CDR2 SMNVEV (reference sequence). V was pared by 5 bases and J by 2 bases, with 6 bases of the junction left unmatched. As DNA, the CDR3 is TGTGCCAGCAGTCTTGGACAGGGGGGGACCTACGAGCAGTACTTC. Residues: CASSLGQGGTYEQYF.

This chain joins TRBV5-6 and TRBJ2-7; TRBD1 agrees at 8 bases. Looked up from germline, CDR1 is SGHDT and CDR2 is YYEEEE. Germline trimming cut 3 bases from V and 2 bases from J; bases unmatched to any gene: 1. The CDR3 totals 13 residues. In DNA form, the CDR3 reads TGTGCCAGCAGCTCGGACAGGGCCTACGAGCAGTACTTC. Residues: CASSSDRAYEQYF.

V usage is TRBV12-5 and J usage is TRBJ2-2; D is perhaps TRBD2 (7 bases). CDR3 length: 13 residues. Germline loops: CDR1 LGHNT, CDR2 FRNRAP. The CDR3 here is CGRRGPKTGELFF. The CDR3 DNA follows: TGTGGTCGGCGGGGGCCCAAAACCGGGGAGCTGTTTTTT. Full variable domain (rest looked up from reference TRBV12-5 and TRBJ2-2): DARVTQTPRHKVTEMGQEVTMRCQPILGHNTVFWYRQTMMQGLELLAYFRNRAPLDDSGMPKDRFSAEMPDATLATLKIQPSEPRDSAVYFCGRRGPKTGELFFGEGSRLTVL.

The chain links TRBV4-1 to TRBJ2-7; 8 bases line up with TRBD1. The V segment lost 1 base and the J segment 4 bases; nucleotides outside the gene matches: 6. This CDR3 contains 15 residues. Germline-derived CDR1 and CDR2 are MGHRA and YSYEKL. The CDR3 DNA sequence: TGCGCCAGCAGCCAAGCCACGGACAGGGCTTACGAGCAGTACTTC. Amino acid sequence: CASSQATDRAYEQYF.

The rearrangement joins TRBV21-1 to TRBJ2-3; the DNA was not compared with TRBD2, the D call given in the table. TRBV21-1 has pseudogene status. This CDR3 contains 15 residues. CDR3 DNA sequence: TGTGCCAGCAGCAAAGGGGCGGGAACCGCAGATACGCAGTATTTT. Translating gives CASSKGAGTADTQYF.

This sequence joins TRBV30 and TRBJ2-7; D perhaps matches TRBD1 (6 bases). CDR1 is GTSNPN, CDR2 SVGIG, per germline (reference sequence). Deletions cut 3 bases from V and 5 bases from J, with 8 bases between. The CDR3 totals 11 residues. CDR3 DNA: TGTGCCTGGAGCGCAGGGGACGAGCAGTACTTC. Translation: CAWSAGDEQYF.

CDR3 sequence: CASSLERDTGNTIYF. The CDR3 DNA sequence: TGTGCCAGCAGCTTAGAACGTGACACTGGAAACACCATATATTTT. The V gene is TRBV7-9, the J gene TRBJ1-3; D is unclear. This CDR3 comprises 15 residues. Between the trimmed V and J ends, which lost 1 base and 2 bases, there was a span of 9 bases. The germline gives CDR1 SEHNR, CDR2 FQNEAQ (reference sequence).

The V call is TRBV11-3, the J call TRBJ2-3; 13 nucleotides agree with TRBD2. With 5 bases clipped from V and 4 bases from J, the junction kept 3 bases outside the gene matches. CDR3 length: 15 amino acids. Germline values: CDR1 SGHNT, CDR2 YENEEA. For the CDR3, the DNA is TGTGCCAGCAGCCAACTAGCGGGGGGGCCAGATACGCAGTATTTT. Amino acids: CASSQLAGGPDTQYF.